The 32 T cell receptor beta chains given below trace back to one sample, sequenced in a study of blood T cell repertoires in COVID-19. The protocol was immunoSEQ multiplex PCR, while the TCRdb copy is restricted to in-frame clones and leaves out a portion. The data contain over 200,000 clones, about 86% of them singletons. Input material: peripheral blood. The source is a man at least 80 years old with acute or convalescent COVID-19.

A remark on this clone: Other nucleotide sequences from this sample produce the same CDR3. The rearrangement uses TRBV5-1 and TRBJ2-3; 11 nucleotides line up with TRBD2. The CDR3 is made up of 16 amino acids. Germline V gene data show CDR1 as SGHRS and CDR2 as YFSETQ. V dropped 4 bases and J dropped 1; count of bases not matched to a gene: 5. The CDR3, as DNA: TGCGCCAGCAGCCCCCCACTAGCGGGGGGCACAGATACGCAGTATTTT. Translation gives CASSPPLAGGTDTQYF. The full variable domain, in which reference TRBV5-1 and TRBJ2-3 provide the parts outside the CDR3, is KAGVTQTPRYLIKTRGQQVTLSCSPISGHRSVSWYQQTPGQGLQFLFEYFSETQRNKGNFPGRFSGRQFSNSRSEMNVSTLELGDSALYLCASSPPLAGGTDTQYFGPGTRLTVL.

The chain links TRBV5-5 to TRBJ2-7, with 12 bases matching TRBD2. The germline gives CDR1 SGHKS, CDR2 YYEKEE (reference sequence). This CDR3 is built from 14 residues. V trimming: 3 bases; J trimming: 3 bases; junction bases outside the gene matches: 1. CDR3 nucleotide sequence: TGTGCCAGCAGCTGGACTAGCGGGAACTACGAGCAGTACTTC. Its translation is CASSWTSGNYEQYF.

The chain uses TRBV3-1 (or the pseudogene TRBV3-2) and TRBJ2-2, with 14 positions matching TRBD2. The CDR3 is made up of 17 amino acids. From germline, CDR1 is LGHDT and CDR2 YNNKEL (reference sequence). After removal of 4 bases from V and 7 bases from J, the junction contained 8 bases not matched to a gene. The CDR3: CASSLSPGLAGVGELFF. DNA for the CDR3: TGTGCCAGCAGCCTGAGTCCGGGACTAGCGGGAGTCGGGGAGCTGTTTTTT.

This chain connects TRBV5-5 to TRBJ2-7; perhaps TRBD2 as D (5 bases). Trimming pared 4 bases from V and 2 bases from J, leaving 16 bases between. The CDR3 covers 15 residues. The germline V gene has CDR1 SGHKS and CDR2 YYEKEE (reference sequence). CDR3 in DNA: TGTGCCAGCAGCCCGGGGTGGTGGACCCCCTACGAGCAGTACTTC. Protein product: CASSPGWWTPYEQYF.

The chain couples TRBV5-1 to TRBJ2-5, with D possibly matching TRBD2 (5 bases). Germline V lookup: CDR1 SGHRS, CDR2 YFSETQ. V was trimmed by 6 bases and J by 2 bases, leaving 17 bases between them. This CDR3 comprises 15 residues. The CDR3 protein is CASNPGGSGQETQYF. The CDR3 DNA reads as TGCGCCAGCAACCCCGGTGGGTCGGGACAAGAGACCCAGTACTTC. Filled out from reference TRBV5-1 and TRBJ2-5, the complete variable domain reads KAGVTQTPRYLIKTRGQQVTLSCSPISGHRSVSWYQQTPGQGLQFLFEYFSETQRNKGNFPGRFSGRQFSNSRSEMNVSTLELGDSALYLCASNPGGSGQETQYFGPGTRLLVL.

V and J are TRBV5-1 and TRBJ1-4; TRBD1 is a possible D gene (5 bases). V was clipped by 3 bases and J by 8 bases, with 17 bases between them. Germline V gene sequence: CDR1 SGHRS, CDR2 YFSETQ. The CDR3 runs 15 residues. This CDR3 is CASSSGTSTGEKLFF. The CDR3 nucleotides are TGCGCCAGCAGCTCGGGGACTTCCACCGGCGAAAAACTGTTTTTT.

This clone was recorded once. The chain joins TRBV2 to TRBJ2-7; no firm D call. The CDR3 loop spans 11 amino acids. Deletions cut 3 bases from V and 2 bases from J, with 2 bases between. From germline, CDR1 is SNHLY and CDR2 FYNNEI. CDR3: CASSDTYEQYF. The CDR3 coding sequence is TGTGCCAGCAGTGACACCTACGAGCAGTACTTC. Complete variable domain (other parts from reference TRBV2 and TRBJ2-7): EPEVTQTPSHQVTQMGQEVILRCVPISNHLYFYWYRQILGQKVEFLVSFYNNEISEKSEIFDDQFSVERPDGSNFTLKIRSTKLEDSAMYFCASSDTYEQYFGPGTRLTVT.

This chain links TRBV7-9 with TRBJ2-7; 7 bases are shared with TRBD1. The trim removed 5 bases at V and 5 bases at J, leaving 9 bases unmatched. The V gene's germline CDR1 is SEHNR and CDR2 FQNEAQ (reference sequence). This CDR3 is 14 amino acids long. The CDR3 is CASSPTGWRDEQYF. The CDR3 DNA is TGTGCCAGCAGCCCGACAGGGTGGCGGGACGAGCAGTACTTC.

V is TRBV27 and J is TRBJ2-1; 9 positions agree with TRBD2. Germline V gene lookup returns CDR1 MNHEY and CDR2 SMNVEV (reference sequence). The CDR3 spans 16 residues. Losses at the gene ends were 6 bases for V and 4 bases for J; bases not matched to a gene: 10. The CDR3, as DNA: TGTGCCAGCAGCACTCGGACTAGCGTCATTTACAATGAGCAGTTCTTC. Its translation: CASSTRTSVIYNEQFF.

The chain joins TRBV6-2 or TRBV6-3 to TRBJ2-4; 10 nucleotides agree with TRBD2. The CDR3 is 18 residues long. Losses at the gene ends were 2 bases for V and 0 bases for J; bases not matched to a gene: 7. Germline CDR1 and CDR2: MNHEY and SVGEGT. The CDR3 nucleotides are TGTGCCAGCAGTTACGGGGCTAGCGGGAGCCTAGCCAAAAACATTCAGTACTTC. It codes for CASSYGASGSLAKNIQYF.

This rearrangement joins TRBV6-5 to TRBJ2-7; TRBD2 matches 7 bases. V shed 5 bases, J shed 0 bases, and the junction held 4 bases outside the gene matches. Germline loops: CDR1 MNHEY, CDR2 SVGAGI. The CDR3 is 14 residues long. Here the CDR3 reads CASSPGGSSYEQYF. The CDR3 DNA follows: TGTGCCAGCAGTCCTGGCGGGAGCTCCTACGAGCAGTACTTC.

This chain joins TRBV5-4 and TRBJ1-5, with 7 bases fitting TRBD1. Germline V gene sequence: CDR1 SGHNT, CDR2 YYREEE (reference sequence). The CDR3 runs 15 residues. Unmatched junction bases numbered 6, after V lost 4 bases and J lost 2 bases. The CDR3 DNA reads TGTGCCAGCAGCAGGGGGACAGACCGCAATCAGCCCCAGCATTTT. This codes for CASSRGTDRNQPQHF.

The chain links TRBV30 to TRBJ1-5; 8 bases line up with TRBD1. Germline CDR1 reads GTSNPN; CDR2 reads SVGIG (reference sequence). V shed 3 bases, J shed 0 bases, and the junction held 4 bases outside the gene matches. The CDR3 spans 15 residues. CDR3 residues: CAWSQTGGSNQPQHF. DNA of the CDR3: TGTGCCTGGAGCCAAACAGGGGGTAGCAATCAGCCCCAGCATTTT.

V usage is TRBV11-2 and J usage is TRBJ2-5; 7 nucleotides match TRBD1. The germline CDR1 and CDR2 sequences are SGHAT and FQNNGV. Losses at the gene ends were 2 bases for V and 3 bases for J; bases not matched to a gene: 12. The CDR3 is 17 amino acids. The CDR3 DNA is TGTGCCAGCAGCTTAATGGGTGGGACAGCCCATGAAGAGACCCAGTACTTC. This gives the protein CASSLMGGTAHEETQYF.

The chain has TRBV2 and TRBJ1-2, with D perhaps matching TRBD1 (5 bases). The CDR3 has 15 residues. The V end was cut by 4 bases, the J end by 6 bases, with 18 bases between. CDR1 and CDR2 from the germline V gene are SNHLY and FYNNEI. CDR3 residues: CASSAPPPGIDGYTF. The DNA of the CDR3 is TGTGCCAGCAGTGCACCCCCACCAGGGATCGATGGCTACACCTTC.

This sequence joins TRBV27 and TRBJ2-7; TRBD1 agrees at 9 bases. There are 15 residues in the CDR3. V lost 5 bases, J lost 2 bases, and 7 bases stayed unmatched. Germline-derived CDR1 and CDR2 are MNHEY and SMNVEV (reference sequence). CDR3 region: CASSPWTGVTYEQYF. The CDR3 DNA follows: TGTGCCAGCAGTCCCTGGACAGGGGTTACCTACGAGCAGTACTTC.

V is TRBV3-1 (or the pseudogene TRBV3-2) and J is TRBJ2-7, with TRBD2 matching 10 bases. After removal of 0 bases from V and 7 bases from J, the junction contained 3 bases not matched to a gene. Per germline, CDR1 LGHDT and CDR2 YNNKEL (reference sequence). The CDR3 length is 14 residues. This CDR3 reads CASSQEASGSEQYF. For the CDR3, the DNA is TGTGCCAGCAGCCAAGAGGCTAGCGGGAGTGAGCAGTACTTC.

V and J are TRBV3-1 (or the pseudogene TRBV3-2) and TRBJ2-1; 9 nucleotides match TRBD1. The V and J ends lost 5 bases and 8 bases, in that order; junction bases with no gene match: 10. Germline CDR1 is LGHDT and CDR2 is YNNKEL (reference sequence). This CDR3 contains 15 residues. The DNA for the CDR3 is TGTGCCAGCAGCTTCCGGGACAGGGTTATCTATGAGCAGTTCTTC. This encodes CASSFRDRVIYEQFF.

The chain recombines TRBV10-1 with TRBJ2-1; 9 nucleotides line up with TRBD2. The J segment lost 9 bases and the V segment lost 2 bases, leaving 8 bases of the junction unmatched. CDR1 is WNHNN and CDR2 is SYGVQD in the germline V gene (reference sequence). This CDR3 region has 15 residues. Here the CDR3 DNA reads TGCGCCAGCAGTGAGGGGGCGGGAGGGCCCTTTGAGCAGTTCTTC. It specifies CASSEGAGGPFEQFF.

The chain links TRBV5-1 to TRBJ1-2, with a possible D match to TRBD1 (6 bases). Germline lookup yields CDR1 SGHRS and CDR2 YFSETQ. This CDR3 comprises 15 residues. V gave up 0 bases and J gave up 6 bases, with 15 bases separating them. CDR3 coding DNA: TGCGCCAGCAGCTTGGATTTGGGGGCCCGGGATGGCTACACCTTC. Translation gives CASSLDLGARDGYTF.

The chain joins TRBV6-1 to TRBJ2-7, with TRBD1 identical over 10 bases. V was clipped by 4 bases and J by 2 bases; unmatched bases: 8. CDR3 length: 16 residues. Germline assignment: CDR1 MNHNS and CDR2 SASEGT. This chain's CDR3 is CASSGGGQGNTYEQYF. In DNA form, the CDR3 reads TGTGCCAGCAGTGGCGGGGGACAGGGGAACACCTACGAGCAGTACTTC.

V is TRBV5-1 and J is TRBJ1-6; D not resolved. CDR3 length: 18 residues. Germline V lookup: CDR1 SGHRS, CDR2 YFSETQ. Between the trimmed V and J ends, which lost 1 base and 2 bases, there was a span of 16 bases. The CDR3 sequence: CASSLSGGVFTYNSPLHF. The CDR3 bases are TGCGCCAGCAGCTTGTCTGGCGGGGTTTTTACCTATAATTCACCCCTCCACTTT.

This chain connects TRBV11-1 to TRBJ2-7, with 7 bases that match TRBD1. This CDR3 spans 14 amino acids. Germline V gene lookup returns CDR1 SGHAT and CDR2 FQDESV (reference sequence). V lost 1 base and J lost 2; bases outside the gene matches: 2. The DNA of the CDR3 is TGTGCCAGCAGCTTAGGAGGGGGCGCCTACGAGCAGTACTTC. Amino acid sequence: CASSLGGGAYEQYF.

This rearrangement joins TRBV6-6 to TRBJ2-7; 12 bases fit TRBD2. CDR1 and CDR2 from the germline V gene are MNHNY and SVGAGI (reference sequence). The V and J ends lost 10 bases and 4 bases, in that order; junction bases with no gene match: 5. The CDR3 consists of 13 residues. The CDR3 here is CAIRLAGEYEQYF. CDR3 nucleotide sequence: TGTGCCATCCGACTAGCGGGAGAATACGAGCAGTACTTC.

V and J are TRBV6-5 and TRBJ1-5; TRBD1 matches 7 bases. The CDR3 is 14 residues long. J lost 7 bases, V lost 6 bases, and 9 bases had no gene match. Germline assignment: CDR1 MNHEY and CDR2 SVGAGI. This CDR3 is CASRVAGGRQPQHF. CDR3 DNA sequence: TGTGCCAGCAGAGTAGCAGGGGGAAGACAGCCCCAGCATTTT.

The rearrangement uses TRBV5-1 and TRBJ2-7; no clear D gene. Per the germline V gene, CDR1 is SGHRS and CDR2 is YFSETQ. The CDR3 length is 14 residues. V was cut by 1 base and J by 2 bases, with 10 bases left in between. CDR3 residues: CASSLNAEAYEQYF. Written as DNA, the CDR3 is TGCGCCAGCAGCTTGAATGCGGAAGCCTACGAGCAGTACTTC.

This clone was detected once. CDR3 region: CASSSQGFTDTQYF. CDR3 sequence (DNA): TGCGCCAGCAGCTCACAGGGGTTCACAGATACGCAGTATTTT. The V and J genes are TRBV5-1 and TRBJ2-3; 7 bases are shared with TRBD1. The CDR3 runs 14 residues. Germline values: CDR1 SGHRS, CDR2 YFSETQ. The junction had 3 bases not matched to a gene; V was cut back by 3 bases and J by 2 bases. Full variable domain (outside the CDR3, taken from reference TRBV5-1 and TRBJ2-3): KAGVTQTPRYLIKTRGQQVTLSCSPISGHRSVSWYQQTPGQGLQFLFEYFSETQRNKGNFPGRFSGRQFSNSRSEMNVSTLELGDSALYLCASSSQGFTDTQYFGPGTRLTVL.

V and J are TRBV5-6 and TRBJ2-3; D gene uncertain. The CDR3 spans 15 residues. The V gene lost 6 bases and the J gene lost 1 base, with 15 bases spanning the gap. Germline CDR1 and CDR2: SGHDT and YYEEEE. As DNA, the CDR3 is TGTGCCAGCACTGAGGCAGCCTCTCGCACAGATACGCAGTATTTT. Translation: CASTEAASRTDTQYF.

The gene calls are TRBV28 and TRBJ1-2; 9 bases align to TRBD1. CDR1 MDHEN and CDR2 SYDVKM come from the germline V gene. Trimming took 8 bases from V and 5 from J; bases not matched to a gene: 6. This CDR3 has 13 residues. CDR3 sequence reads: CASYRGPGYGYTF. The CDR3 nucleotides read TGTGCCAGCTACAGGGGGCCAGGATATGGCTACACCTTC.

The count of this clone is one. The chain combines TRBV18 with TRBJ2-7; perhaps TRBD1 as D (5 bases). Germline CDR1 is KGHSH and CDR2 is LQKENI. The CDR3 is made up of 15 amino acids. Deletions cut 5 bases from V and 2 bases from J, with 16 bases between. The CDR3 loop reads CASSSSQGTTYEQYF. DNA of the CDR3: TGTGCCAGCTCATCAAGTCAGGGAACGACCTACGAGCAGTACTTC.

Note on this clone: Other DNA sequences of this sample code for an identical CDR3. The chain couples TRBV4-1 to TRBJ2-1; 8 positions match TRBD2. This CDR3 is built from 15 residues. The V segment lost 2 bases and the J segment 4 bases; nucleotides outside the gene matches: 4. Per the germline V gene, CDR1 is MGHRA and CDR2 is YSYEKL. CDR3 nucleotide sequence: TGCGCCAGCAGCCAAACTAGCGGAACTTACAATGAGCAGTTCTTC. Translating gives CASSQTSGTYNEQFF.

This rearrangement joins TRBV5-1 to TRBJ2-5; 8 bases line up with TRBD1. The V segment lost 4 bases and the J segment 5 bases; nucleotides outside the gene matches: 7. Germline V lookup: CDR1 SGHRS, CDR2 YFSETQ. There are 14 residues in the CDR3. The CDR3 DNA reads TGCGCCAGCAGCCCCCGGACAGGGTTGGAGACCCAGTACTTC. This sequence encodes CASSPRTGLETQYF.